One and the same sample provided the 26 T cell receptor beta chains below, sequenced in a study of blood T cells in healthy people across ages. Through a sample-barcoded 5' primer and a J-beta primer mix, a second PCR was run for roughly 7 to 12 cycles. TCRdb reanalysed the 5' RACE reads using MiXCR and keeps one entry per CDR3 protein. Of about 780,000 distinct CDR3 sequences listed, around two thirds are singletons. Sequencing was done on a sample of blood. The receptors stem from a man aged 25 to 45 in good health.

CDR3 sequence reads: CSAIDRGSYNSPLHF. In DNA form, the CDR3 reads TGCAGTGCAATCGACAGGGGCTCCTATAATTCACCCCTCCACTTT. V usage is TRBV20-1 and J usage is TRBJ1-6; the match to TRBD1 covers 8 bases. Germline lookup yields CDR1 DFQATT and CDR2 SNEGSKA (reference sequence). V dropped 6 bases and J dropped 0; count of bases not matched to a gene: 4. CDR3 length equals 15 residues.

The chain couples TRBV29-1 to TRBJ2-7, with D possibly called TRBD1 or TRBD2 (5 bases each). In germline, CDR1 is SQVTM, CDR2 ANQGSEA. The CDR3 contains 13 residues. V was pared by 4 bases and J by 3 bases, with 13 bases between. CDR3 residues: CSVGSGAIYEQYF. In DNA, the CDR3 is TGCAGCGTTGGGTCCGGGGCAATCTACGAGCAGTACTTC.

The chain employs TRBV24-1 and TRBJ2-7, with 13 bases identical to TRBD2. J gave up 5 bases and V 3 bases, and 6 bases lay outside the gene matches. The V gene's germline CDR1 is KGHDR and CDR2 SFDVKD. The CDR3 length is 16 residues. In nucleotides, the CDR3 is TGTGCCACCAGTGATCCGACTAGCGGGGGGAACGACGAGCAGTACTTC. Amino acids: CATSDPTSGGNDEQYF.

This clonotype turned up a few times. V usage is TRBV13 and J usage is TRBJ2-7; TRBD1 matches 8 bases. CDR1 PRHDT and CDR2 FYEKMQ come from the germline V gene (reference sequence). The CDR3 runs 14 residues. V was clipped by 5 bases and J by 3 bases; unmatched bases: 6. The CDR3 DNA reads TGTGCCAGCAGCCAGACAGGGGAAAGCTACGAGCAGTACTTC. Translation: CASSQTGESYEQYF.

V gene TRBV11-1 combines with J gene TRBJ1-6; 8 bases are shared with TRBD1. CDR1 and CDR2 (germline): SGHAT, FQDESV (reference sequence). The CDR3 covers 16 residues. The V segment lost 5 bases and the J segment 7 bases; nucleotides outside the gene matches: 10. CDR3 protein: CASSGRGLEENSPLHF. In DNA form, the CDR3 reads TGTGCCAGCAGCGGCAGGGGGCTCGAGGAGAATTCACCCCTCCACTTT.

The CDR3 loop is CASSASPDSRLAKNIQYF. DNA of the CDR3: TGTGCCAGCAGCGCAAGCCCCGACAGCCGATTAGCCAAAAACATTCAGTACTTC. The chain carries TRBV9 and TRBJ2-4; perhaps TRBD1 as D (5 bases). This CDR3 region has 18 residues. The V end lost 3 bases, the J end lost 0 bases, and 19 bases lay between the germline ends. Germline V gene lookup returns CDR1 SGDLS and CDR2 YYNGEE.

Only one count was recorded for this clonotype. This chain links TRBV2 with TRBJ2-7; 9 bases agree with TRBD1. Per the germline V gene, CDR1 is SNHLY and CDR2 is FYNNEI. V trimming: 7 bases; J trimming: 2 bases; junction bases outside the gene matches: 9. CDR3 length equals 15 residues. The CDR3 DNA is TGTGCCAGCAAGAGAGACAGGGGGTTCGCCTACGAGCAGTACTTC. This translates into CASKRDRGFAYEQYF.

This clonotype was seen only a few times. The gene calls are TRBV9 and TRBJ2-7; perhaps TRBD2 as D (5 bases). V lost 4 bases and J lost 0, with 14 bases in between. Per germline, CDR1 SGDLS and CDR2 YYNGEE. The CDR3 totals 15 residues. The CDR3: CASSPADSSSYEQYF. CDR3 bases: TGTGCCAGCAGCCCAGCGGACTCGTCCTCCTACGAGCAGTACTTC.

For this clonotype: One junction end does not reproduce the germline sequence, and a read error may be involved. Here the CDR3 DNA reads TGCGCCAGCAGCTTAGGCCTGGGGAACTATGGCGACACCTTC. Its protein product is CASSLGLGNYGDTF. V usage is TRBV5-1 and J usage is TRBJ1-2; D is unresolved. The germline V gene has CDR1 SGHRS and CDR2 YFSETQ. The CDR3 is 14 residues long.

This clonotype has a handful of counts. The chain couples TRBV7-2 to TRBJ2-3, with 14 bases matching TRBD2. From germline, CDR1 is SGHTA and CDR2 FQGNSA. V trimming: 3 bases; J trimming: 5 bases; junction bases outside the gene matches: 4. The CDR3 runs to 16 residues. DNA of the CDR3: TGTGCCAGCAGCTTCGGGACTAGCGGGGGAAAAGATACGCAGTATTTT. Its protein product is CASSFGTSGGKDTQYF.

A few counts support this clonotype. The CDR3 sequence: CASSVEGHTDTQYF. CDR3 bases: TGTGCCAGCAGTGTTGAGGGGCACACAGATACGCAGTATTTT. This chain joins TRBV6-4 and TRBJ2-3; D is possibly TRBD1 or TRBD2 (5 bases each). Germline CDR1 reads MRHNA; CDR2 reads SNTAGT. CDR3 size: 14 residues. The V gene lost 4 bases and the J gene lost 2 bases, with 10 bases spanning the gap.

V is TRBV7-2 and J is TRBJ2-5; D not resolved. V was trimmed by 4 bases and J by 2 bases, leaving 17 bases between them. From germline, CDR1 is SGHTA and CDR2 FQGNSA. The CDR3 has 16 residues. The DNA for the CDR3 is TGTGCCAGCAGCTCAACGTGGCCCTCACAACAAGAGACCCAGTACTTC. This translates into CASSSTWPSQQETQYF.

The chain is built from TRBV12-3 or TRBV12-4 and TRBJ2-5, with D perhaps TRBD1 (6 bases). Trimming shortened V by 6 bases and J by 7 bases, and 15 bases separated the two germline ends. This CDR3 has 13 residues. The CDR3 DNA is TGTGCCAGCAGCAACAGGGAGAAGGGGACCCAGTACTTC. Its protein is CASSNREKGTQYF.

The chain links TRBV7-2 to TRBJ2-4; D remains unclear. Germline CDR1 is SGHTA and CDR2 is FQGNSA. V lost 9 bases to trimming and J lost 15 bases, with 15 bases between them. The CDR3 has 10 residues. The CDR3 protein is CASQASPGYF. The CDR3, as DNA: TGTGCCAGTCAGGCTAGTCCGGGGTACTTC.

The gene calls are TRBV5-1 and TRBJ1-2, with a possible D match to TRBD1 (6 bases). V lost 4 bases to trimming and J lost 2 bases, with 12 bases between them. The germline V gene encodes CDR1 SGHRS and CDR2 YFSETQ. The CDR3 covers 14 residues. This chain's CDR3 is CASSPEQGNYGYTF. DNA for the CDR3: TGCGCCAGCAGCCCGGAACAGGGAAACTATGGCTACACCTTC.

This clonotype was seen a handful of times. The CDR3 DNA reads TGTGCCAGCAGCAATAATAACGGGGGCTACACCTTC. It encodes CASSNNNGGYTF. The chain couples TRBV7-9 to TRBJ1-2; no reliable D call. V gave up 5 bases and J gave up 8 bases, with 12 bases separating them. Germline values: CDR1 SEHNR, CDR2 FQNEAQ (reference sequence). This CDR3 contains 12 residues.

This clonotype was detected a few times. The CDR3 region is CASSQEAGGGTYNEQFF. The CDR3 coding sequence is TGTGCCAGCAGCCAAGAAGCAGGGGGCGGTACCTACAATGAGCAGTTCTTC. The rearrangement uses TRBV3-1 and TRBJ2-1, with 8 bases that match TRBD1. With 0 bases clipped from V and 2 bases from J, the junction kept 6 bases outside the gene matches. Germline V gene sequence: CDR1 LGHDT, CDR2 YNNKEL (reference sequence). The CDR3 is 17 residues long.

This clonotype has more than one count but fewer than ten. At one end the junction does not follow the germline gene, possibly because of a read error. The chain links TRBV5-6 to TRBJ2-1; 10 bases are shared with TRBD2. This CDR3 is built from 17 residues. Per the germline V gene, CDR1 is SGHDT and CDR2 is YYEEEE. The DNA of the CDR3 is TGTACCAGCAGCTCCTACCCTAGCGGGGGCTCCTACAATGAGCAGTTCTTC. Translated, it gives CTSSSYPSGGSYNEQFF. Drawing the rest from reference TRBV5-6 and TRBJ2-1, the complete variable domain is DAGVTQSPTHLIKTRGQQVTLRCSPKSGHDTVSWYQQALGQGPQFIFQYYEEEERQRGNFPDRFSGHQFPNYSSELNVNALLLGDSALYLCTSSSYPSGGSYNEQFFGPGTRLTVL.

The rearrangement joins TRBV2 to TRBJ2-5; D might be TRBD2 (5 bases). The DNA end is more similar to TRBJ2-7, so the J call may be wrong. This CDR3 contains 14 residues. CDR1 SNHLY and CDR2 FYNNEI come from the germline V gene. The CDR3 loop is CASKIRDISYEQYF. CDR3 in DNA: TGTGCCAGCAAAATCCGGGATATATCCTACGAGCAGTACTTC.

This clonotype appeared a few times. The chain links TRBV6-2 or TRBV6-3 to TRBJ2-6; a weak D match, TRBD1 (5 bases). Germline CDR1 and CDR2: MNHEY and SVGEGT. This CDR3 has 14 amino acids. V was clipped by 6 bases and J by 4 bases, with 10 bases between them. The CDR3 loop reads CASSFDRGANVLTF. In DNA form, the CDR3 reads TGTGCCAGCAGCTTTGACAGAGGGGCCAACGTCCTGACTTTC.

As for this clonotype: At one boundary the junction diverges from the germline segment, which might be a read error. This chain connects TRBV12-3 or TRBV12-4 to TRBJ2-1, with D uncertain. CDR3 length: 14 amino acids. The CDR3 spells CASSFPERDNEQFF. In DNA form, the CDR3 reads TGTGCCAGTAGTTTCCCCGAGAGAGATAATGAGCAGTTCTTC.

CDR3 in DNA: TGTGCCAGCTCACCCGAGGAGGATACGCAGTATTTT. It encodes CASSPEEDTQYF. The chain has TRBV18 and TRBJ2-3; unclear D gene. CDR3 length: 12 residues. The germline gives CDR1 KGHSH, CDR2 LQKENI. V was shortened by 3 bases and J by 6 bases, with 7 bases between the two germline ends.

The rearrangement uses TRBV13 and TRBJ2-3, with 8 bases lining up with TRBD2. Germline V gene lookup returns CDR1 PRHDT and CDR2 FYEKMQ (reference sequence). The CDR3 covers 19 residues. V trimming: 3 bases; J trimming: 3 bases; junction bases outside the gene matches: 17. The CDR3 DNA follows: TGTGCCAGCAGCTTTTGGGTAGCCAGCGGGGGCCAAACGACAGATACGCAGTATTTT. As protein: CASSFWVASGGQTTDTQYF.

The J gene is TRBJ1-2, the V gene TRBV28, with D unclear. Trimming removed 8 bases at V and 2 bases at J, with 12 bases between. This CDR3 has 13 amino acids. Germline assignment: CDR1 MDHEN and CDR2 SYDVKM. The CDR3 spells CASQRSLNYGYTF. The CDR3 DNA reads TGTGCCAGCCAACGGAGCTTAAACTATGGCTACACCTTC.

This chain connects TRBV5-5 to TRBJ2-5, with a possible D match to TRBD1 (5 bases). The CDR3 consists of 14 residues. Deletions cut 4 bases from V and 1 base from J, with 11 bases between. The germline V gene encodes CDR1 SGHKS and CDR2 YYEKEE (reference sequence). The DNA for the CDR3 is TGTGCCAGCAGCCACGACAGTTTCCAAGAGACCCAGTACTTC. The encoded protein is CASSHDSFQETQYF. The entire variable domain, with the rest obtained from reference TRBV5-5 and TRBJ2-5, is as follows: DAGVTQSPTHLIKTRGQQVTLRCSPISGHKSVSWYQQVLGQGPQFIFQYYEKEERGRGNFPDRFSARQFPNYSSELNVNALLLGDSALYLCASSHDSFQETQYFGPGTRLLVL.

V and J are TRBV29-1 and TRBJ2-5, with D possibly being TRBD1 (5 bases). Germline V lookup: CDR1 SQVTM, CDR2 ANQGSEA. V was trimmed by 0 bases and J by 7 bases, leaving 21 bases between them. The CDR3 has 16 residues. The CDR3: CSVEDLPRHHQGTQYF. The CDR3 DNA follows: TGCAGCGTTGAAGATCTTCCCCGGCACCACCAGGGGACCCAGTACTTC.